These 31 T cell receptor beta chains originate from one sample sequenced in a study of T cell responses to AZD1222 COVID-19 vaccine. The assay was immunoSEQ multiplex PCR, and TCRdb's table has in-frame clones only and misses some. The sample comprises more than 85,000 clones, around 85% of which are singletons, and approximately 8% rests with the top ten. The starting material was peripheral blood, obtained on day 0 of AZD1222 vaccination. The receptors here all came from an adult in good health.

The chain joins TRBV2 to TRBJ2-7, with D unclear. Germline values: CDR1 SNHLY, CDR2 FYNNEI. The germline V and J ends were trimmed by 3 bases and 4 bases, with 4 bases remaining between them. The CDR3 spans 11 residues. The CDR3 DNA follows: TGTGCCAGCAGTGACTCGTACGAGCAGTACTTC. The encoded protein is CASSDSYEQYF.

The chain recombines TRBV30 with TRBJ2-3, with a tentative D call TRBD1 (5 bases). CDR1 GTSNPN and CDR2 SVGIG come from the germline V gene (reference sequence). Trimming stripped 0 bases from V and 0 bases from J, with 10 bases between. This CDR3 has 15 residues. The CDR3 sequence is CAWSVLRTSTDTQYF. In DNA, the CDR3 is TGTGCCTGGAGTGTACTACGGACAAGCACAGATACGCAGTATTTT.

This chain joins TRBV10-3 and TRBJ2-1; D call uncertain. V was shortened by 1 base and J by 6 bases, with 10 bases between the two germline ends. CDR1 and CDR2 from the germline V gene are ENHRY and SYGVKD. The CDR3 loop spans 14 amino acids. CDR3 DNA: TGTGCCATCAGTGAGTTTGCCGAGCCCAATGAGCAGTTCTTC. Residues: CAISEFAEPNEQFF.

This clone was observed a handful of times. This chain links TRBV3-1 (or the pseudogene TRBV3-2) with TRBJ1-2; D is uncertain. The CDR3 has 14 residues. V lost 1 base and J 3 bases, leaving 9 bases between the germline ends. CDR1 and CDR2 from the germline V gene are LGHDT and YNNKEL (reference sequence). The CDR3 protein is CASSQVPEYYGYTF. In nucleotides, the CDR3 is TGTGCCAGCAGCCAAGTTCCGGAGTACTATGGCTACACCTTC.

The chain employs TRBV7-9 and TRBJ2-2; the D is unclear. This CDR3 spans 15 amino acids. V was cut by 1 base and J by 1 base, with 7 bases left in between. The germline gives CDR1 SEHNR, CDR2 FQNEAQ (reference sequence). The CDR3 sequence is CASSLDNQNTGELFF. CDR3 DNA sequence: TGTGCCAGCAGCTTAGATAACCAGAACACCGGGGAGCTGTTTTTT. The complete variable domain, with remaining parts taken from reference TRBV7-9 and TRBJ2-2, reads DTGVSQNPRHKITKRGQNVTFRCDPISEHNRLYWYRQTLGQGPEFLTYFQNEAQLEKSRLLSDRFSAERPKGSFSTLEIQRTEQGDSAMYLCASSLDNQNTGELFFGEGSRLTVL.

The genes are TRBV19 and TRBJ1-5; D remains ambiguous. This CDR3 is built from 14 residues. V shed 5 bases and J shed 0 bases, with 8 bases lying between them. The germline V gene has CDR1 LNHDA and CDR2 SQIVND (reference sequence). The CDR3 region is CASSYPYSNQPQHF. CDR3 nucleotides: TGTGCCAGTAGTTATCCCTATAGCAATCAGCCCCAGCATTTT.

The V call is TRBV6-1, the J call TRBJ1-2, with D unclear. CDR1 and CDR2 (germline): MNHNS, SASEGT. The CDR3 runs to 16 residues. Trimming left V 0 bases short and J 4 bases short, with 15 bases between. In DNA, the CDR3 is TGTGCCAGCAGTGAAGCTTCAGGTCAGGCGGGCTATGGCTACACCTTC. Its translation: CASSEASGQAGYGYTF.

The chain uses TRBV7-9 and TRBJ2-3; 11 bases fit TRBD2. The V segment lost 4 bases and the J segment 1 base; nucleotides outside the gene matches: 7. CDR3 length equals 17 residues. From germline, CDR1 is SEHNR and CDR2 FQNEAQ (reference sequence). As DNA, the CDR3 is TGTGCCAGCAGCTCCTTAGCGGGAGGGCCCGGCACAGATACGCAGTATTTT. This sequence encodes CASSSLAGGPGTDTQYF.

The chain recombines TRBV24-1 with TRBJ2-7, with 10 bases matching TRBD1. The V segment lost 4 bases and the J segment 3 bases; nucleotides outside the gene matches: 8. Germline assignment: CDR1 KGHDR and CDR2 SFDVKD. The CDR3 is 16 residues long. CDR3 DNA: TGTGCCACCAGTGACCAGAACCGGGACAGGGGCTACGAGCAGTACTTC. Protein product: CATSDQNRDRGYEQYF.

The V call is TRBV5-4, the J call TRBJ2-7; 9 bases line up with TRBD2. The ends lost 4 bases at V and 7 bases at J; junction bases unmatched: 18. The length of the CDR3 is 17 residues. Germline CDR1 SGHNT, CDR2 YYREEE (reference sequence). The CDR3 is CASSLGFGAGGLREQYF. DNA for the CDR3: TGTGCCAGCAGCCTGGGCTTTGGTGCGGGAGGGCTGCGGGAGCAGTACTTC.

The CDR3 DNA reads TGTGCCAGCAGCGTAGAGGGAGGGCTCGAGCAGTACTTC. Translating it yields CASSVEGGLEQYF. This sequence joins TRBV9 and TRBJ2-7; 7 nucleotides align to TRBD2. Germline trimming cut 0 bases from V and 6 bases from J; bases unmatched to any gene: 3. The CDR3 runs to 13 residues. Germline V gene lookup returns CDR1 SGDLS and CDR2 YYNGEE.

J is TRBJ1-5 and V is TRBV7-9, with TRBD1 as a possible D gene (5 bases). CDR3 length: 13 amino acids. V dropped 3 bases and J dropped 6 bases, with 9 bases sitting between them. Per germline, CDR1 SEHNR and CDR2 FQNEAQ (reference sequence). The CDR3: CASSLTAPQPQHF. DNA of the CDR3: TGTGCCAGCAGCTTGACAGCGCCTCAGCCCCAGCATTTT.

The chain recombines TRBV6-5 with TRBJ2-7; D not resolved. Between the trimmed V and J ends, which lost 8 bases and 3 bases, there was a span of 14 bases. CDR1 and CDR2 (germline): MNHEY, SVGAGI. The length of the CDR3 is 13 residues. In DNA form, the CDR3 reads TGTGCCAGCGGGTCCCGAAGGTTCTACGAGCAGTACTTC. This sequence encodes CASGSRRFYEQYF.

The rearrangement uses TRBV30 and TRBJ2-1; maybe TRBD2 (5 bases). Germline-derived CDR1 and CDR2 are GTSNPN and SVGIG (reference sequence). The CDR3 is 15 residues long. V dropped 1 base and J dropped 5 bases, with 15 bases sitting between them. CDR3 bases: TGTGCCTGGAGTGGAATCCGGGATTGGGACAATGAGCAGTTCTTC. It is translated as CAWSGIRDWDNEQFF.

CDR3 sequence reads: CASRSGSYEQYF. The CDR3 DNA reads TGTGCCAGCAGATCCGGTTCCTACGAGCAGTACTTC. The V call is TRBV6-5, the J call TRBJ2-7; D remains unclear. V lost 6 bases and J 1 base, leaving 7 bases between the germline ends. CDR3 size: 12 residues. Germline-derived CDR1 and CDR2 are MNHEY and SVGAGI.

The chain employs TRBV7-9 and TRBJ2-1, with D uncertain. Germline V gene data show CDR1 as SEHNR and CDR2 as FQNEAQ (reference sequence). The CDR3 consists of 12 residues. Deletions cut 2 bases from V and 10 bases from J, with 9 bases between. For the CDR3, the DNA is TGTGCCAGCAGCTTACCCCTCAGAGAGCAGTTCTTC. Translation gives CASSLPLREQFF.

The gene calls are TRBV7-2 and TRBJ2-7; D not resolved. This CDR3 has 13 amino acids. V lost 1 base, J lost 2 bases, and 6 bases lay in between. In germline, CDR1 is SGHTA, CDR2 FQGNSA. CDR3 residues: CASSLGRTYEQYF. Written as DNA, the CDR3 is TGTGCCAGCAGCTTAGGGCGGACCTACGAGCAGTACTTC.

This clone was counted only a few times. V gene TRBV19 combines with J gene TRBJ1-2; no reliable D call. V dropped 3 bases and J dropped 6 bases, with 17 bases sitting between them. There are 15 residues in the CDR3. Germline V gene lookup returns CDR1 LNHDA and CDR2 SQIVND (reference sequence). CDR3 protein: CASSIRPDSVDGYTF. For the CDR3, the DNA is TGTGCCAGTAGTATTCGCCCAGACTCGGTGGATGGCTACACCTTC.

The rearrangement links TRBV27 to TRBJ2-5; 7 bases agree with TRBD2. Germline V lookup: CDR1 MNHEY, CDR2 SMNVEV (reference sequence). This CDR3 has 17 residues. V trimming: 4 bases; J trimming: 7 bases; junction bases outside the gene matches: 18. CDR3 nucleotide sequence: TGTGCCAGCAGTTCTTCCGGGGCTAGCGGAGCGGCTCGGACCCAGTACTTC. It encodes CASSSSGASGAARTQYF.

The rearrangement links TRBV18 to TRBJ2-2, with D unresolved. CDR3 length: 14 amino acids. The germline gives CDR1 KGHSH, CDR2 LQKENI. Between the trimmed V and J ends, which lost 6 bases and 1 base, there was a span of 9 bases. This CDR3 is CASSNQENTGELFF. The DNA for the CDR3 is TGTGCCAGCTCCAACCAGGAGAACACCGGGGAGCTGTTTTTT.

This chain links TRBV7-6 with TRBJ2-1; 11 positions agree with TRBD2. This CDR3 has 15 residues. J gave up 7 bases and V 3 bases, and 5 bases lay outside the gene matches. From germline, CDR1 is SGHVS and CDR2 FNYEAQ. This CDR3 reads CASSFSGRGSNEQFF. The CDR3, as DNA: TGTGCCAGCAGCTTTAGCGGGAGGGGTAGTAATGAGCAGTTCTTC.

This sequence joins TRBV4-1 and TRBJ2-7; unclear D gene. Germline V CDR1 and CDR2: MGHRA, YSYEKL. The CDR3 spans 13 residues. V lost 4 bases to trimming and J lost 2 bases, with 9 bases between them. CDR3 loop: CASSLDGAYEQYF. The CDR3 DNA reads TGCGCCAGCAGCCTCGATGGTGCCTACGAGCAGTACTTC.

This clone appeared a single time. The V call is TRBV19, the J call TRBJ1-1; 7 bases align to TRBD1. CDR1 LNHDA and CDR2 SQIVND come from the germline V gene (reference sequence). The CDR3 length is 14 residues. After removal of 9 bases from V and 2 bases from J, the junction contained 9 bases not matched to a gene. The CDR3 DNA reads TGTGCCAGCCTGAAAGGAGGGGGCAACACTGAAGCTTTCTTT. This gives the protein CASLKGGGNTEAFF.

The sample holds a few counts of this clone. The chain has TRBV14 and TRBJ1-1; D uncertain. Germline V lookup: CDR1 SGHDN, CDR2 FVKESK. Trimming cost V 1 base and J 6 bases, with 9 bases left between them. The CDR3 extends over 13 amino acids. CDR3 bases: TGTGCCAGCAGCCAAGTGATACGTTCTGAAGCTTTCTTT. Residues: CASSQVIRSEAFF.

The chain carries TRBV5-6 and TRBJ1-1, with unresolved D. This CDR3 contains 14 residues. V lost 2 bases and J lost 3, with 11 bases in between. Germline V gene data show CDR1 as SGHDT and CDR2 as YYEEEE. Written as DNA, the CDR3 is TGTGCCAGCAGCTTCGAGAGCCGGGACACTGAAGCTTTCTTT. This encodes CASSFESRDTEAFF.

The chain combines TRBV20-1 with TRBJ2-3; D perhaps matches TRBD2 (5 bases). CDR1 and CDR2 (germline): DFQATT, SNEGSKA (reference sequence). The CDR3 totals 18 residues. V gave up 3 bases and J gave up 0 bases, with 22 bases separating them. The DNA for the CDR3 is TGCAGTGCTAGTCCCATCTTGGGAGTTCCCTCTAGCACAGATACGCAGTATTTT. Translated, it gives CSASPILGVPSSTDTQYF.

CDR3 loop: CASSRRTSGRAEETQYF. The CDR3 nucleotides read TGTGCCAGCAGCCGCCGGACTAGCGGGAGGGCCGAGGAGACCCAGTACTTC. V and J are TRBV3-1 (or the pseudogene TRBV3-2) and TRBJ2-5; 15 bases are a match to TRBD2. This CDR3 comprises 17 residues. The ends lost 4 bases at V and 5 bases at J; junction bases unmatched: 8. Germline V gene sequence: CDR1 LGHDT, CDR2 YNNKEL (reference sequence).

This sequence joins TRBV9 and TRBJ2-5; TRBD1 aligns across 8 bases. CDR3 size: 14 residues. Germline assignment: CDR1 SGDLS and CDR2 YYNGEE. Trimming removed 4 bases from V and 5 bases from J; junction bases left unmatched: 7. CDR3 residues: CASSFGQGAETQYF. The CDR3 nucleotides are TGTGCCAGCAGCTTCGGACAGGGTGCGGAGACCCAGTACTTC.

The chain employs TRBV11-3 and TRBJ1-2, with 7 bases identical to TRBD1. V gave up 5 bases and J gave up 2 bases; unmatched junction bases: 5. The germline V gene has CDR1 SGHNT and CDR2 YENEEA. The CDR3 loop spans 14 amino acids. In nucleotides, the CDR3 is TGTGCCAGCAGCGCGGACAGGACAAACTATGGCTACACCTTC. Translation gives CASSADRTNYGYTF. The entire variable domain, with the rest obtained from reference TRBV11-3 and TRBJ1-2, is as follows: EAGVVQSPRYKIIEKKQPVAFWCNPISGHNTLYWYLQNLGQGPELLIRYENEEAVDDSQLPKDRFSAERLKGVDSTLKIQPAELGDSAVYLCASSADRTNYGYTFGSGTRLTVV.

The chain carries TRBV29-1 and TRBJ2-7; possibly TRBD1 or TRBD2 for D (6 bases each). This CDR3 has 13 amino acids. Trimming stripped 5 bases from V and 0 bases from J, with 11 bases between. Germline V gives CDR1 SQVTM, CDR2 ANQGSEA. CDR3 DNA: TGCAGCGTTCTGGGGGGCGACTCCTACGAGCAGTACTTC. As protein: CSVLGGDSYEQYF.

This clone was detected only once. The chain combines TRBV7-9 with TRBJ1-1; tentatively, D is TRBD1 (6 bases). The CDR3 has 12 residues. The V end was cut by 2 bases, the J end by 11 bases, with 12 bases between. CDR1 and CDR2 (germline): SEHNR, FQNEAQ (reference sequence). The CDR3 spells CASSLQQGAAFF. CDR3 DNA sequence: TGTGCCAGCAGCTTACAACAGGGTGCGGCTTTCTTT.